This is a list of T cell receptor beta chains from one sample in a study of T cell repertoires in cytomegalovirus infection. Antigens of these TCRs are unknown. TCRdb used MiXCR to reprocess the reads, holding one entry per CDR3 protein. Of about 920,000 distinct CDR3 sequences listed, approximately 31% are singletons. Here the sequenced sample was cultured CD8+ T cells from PBMCs, taken from culture after CMV antigen stimulation. All receptors come from a human donor in good health (CMV status not recorded). Some clones in this sample may be carry-over from other donors' samples. The conserved cysteine and the conserved F or W are not part of the CDR3 here. Fields, in order: V gene, CDR3 protein.

V: TRBV20-1; CDR3: SARDGGLLDRGYNEQF
V: TRBV7-9; CDR3: ASSSPRIYNEQF
V: TRBV7-2; CDR3: ASSLGPGQGTYEQY
V: TRBV6-1; CDR3: ASSEALEVNTEAF
V: TRBV6-5; CDR3: ASSPTVGRERETQY
V: TRBV7-9; CDR3: ASSPEDSGNTIY
V: TRBV7-6; CDR3: ASSLEEDEQF
V: TRBV6-2/TRBV6-3; CDR3: ASSPWGTSEATDTQY
V: TRBV6-1; CDR3: ASSPIQYTEAF
V: TRBV7-9; CDR3: ASSQGSTEAF
V: TRBV19; CDR3: ASSIPRRDQPQH
V: TRBV7-9; CDR3: ASSLEDPLVDTEAF
V: TRBV7-8; CDR3: ASSLAGRATEAF
V: TRBV27; CDR3: ASASGSTNSPFH
V: TRBV12-3/TRBV12-4; CDR3: ASREAGGFQETQY
V: TRBV27; CDR3: ASSFGSGGATDTQY
V: TRBV12-3/TRBV12-4; CDR3: ASSLALEPGLAAIPQETQY
V: TRBV27; CDR3: ASSLSINRGKLF
V: TRBV6-1; CDR3: ASSPRGGTQPQH
V: TRBV18; CDR3: ASSPSIDEDTQY
V: TRBV7-9; CDR3: ASSLPRDNYEQY
V: TRBV4-1; CDR3: ASSQERVRKAETQY
V: TRBV12-3/TRBV12-4; CDR3: ASSQLNPNTGELF
V: TRBV6-5; CDR3: ASSYGHLWGSPLH
V: TRBV15; CDR3: ATSRATSLGNEQF
V: TRBV29-1; CDR3: SVVPSLTGLNTGELF
V: TRBV7-4; CDR3: ANSPGQGHYEQY
V: TRBV10-3; CDR3: AISETGLDGYT
V: TRBV6-5; CDR3: ASSPTRDSSNSPLH
V: TRBV28; CDR3: ASSLRKRLNTEAF
V: TRBV29-1; CDR3: SVDLRRDTEAF
V: TRBV9; CDR3: ASSVGEGVHNIQY
V: TRBV7-8; CDR3: AGTGYGANVLT